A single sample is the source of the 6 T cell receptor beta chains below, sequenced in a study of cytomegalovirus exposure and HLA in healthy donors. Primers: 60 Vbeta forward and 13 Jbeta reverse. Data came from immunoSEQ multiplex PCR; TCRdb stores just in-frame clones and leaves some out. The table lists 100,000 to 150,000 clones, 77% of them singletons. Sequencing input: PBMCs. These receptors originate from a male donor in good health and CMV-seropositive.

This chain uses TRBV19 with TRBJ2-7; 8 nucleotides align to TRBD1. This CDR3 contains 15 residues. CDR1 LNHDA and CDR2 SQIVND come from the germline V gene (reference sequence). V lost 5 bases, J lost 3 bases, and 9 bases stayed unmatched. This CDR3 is CASSGQGARFYEQYF. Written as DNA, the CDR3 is TGTGCCAGTAGTGGTCAGGGGGCGCGGTTCTACGAGCAGTACTTC. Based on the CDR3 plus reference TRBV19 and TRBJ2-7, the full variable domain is DGGITQSPKYLFRKEGQNVTLSCEQNLNHDAMYWYRQDPGQGLRLIYYSQIVNDFQKGDIAEGYSVSREKKESFPLTVTSAQKNPTAFYLCASSGQGARFYEQYFGPGTRLTVT.

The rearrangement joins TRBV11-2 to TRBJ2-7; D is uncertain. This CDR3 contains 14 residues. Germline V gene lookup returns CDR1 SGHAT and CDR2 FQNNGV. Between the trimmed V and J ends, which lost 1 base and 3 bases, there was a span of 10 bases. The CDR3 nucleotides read TGTGCCAGCAGCTTAGGCGGCCAAGACTACGAGCAGTACTTC. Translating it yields CASSLGGQDYEQYF.

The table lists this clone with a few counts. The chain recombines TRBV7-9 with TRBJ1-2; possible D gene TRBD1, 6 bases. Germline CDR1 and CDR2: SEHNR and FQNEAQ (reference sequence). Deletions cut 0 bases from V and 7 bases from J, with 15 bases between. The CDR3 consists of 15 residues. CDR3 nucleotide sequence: TGTGCCAGCAGCTTAGCGGGCAGGGGAAGTCTTGGCTACACCTTC. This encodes CASSLAGRGSLGYTF.

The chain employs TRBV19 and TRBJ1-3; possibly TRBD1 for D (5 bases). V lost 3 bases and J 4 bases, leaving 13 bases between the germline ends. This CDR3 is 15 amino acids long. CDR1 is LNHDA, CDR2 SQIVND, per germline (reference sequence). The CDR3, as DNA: TGTGCCAGTAGTATTGGCAGGGTAGCCGGAAACACCATATATTTT. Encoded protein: CASSIGRVAGNTIYF.

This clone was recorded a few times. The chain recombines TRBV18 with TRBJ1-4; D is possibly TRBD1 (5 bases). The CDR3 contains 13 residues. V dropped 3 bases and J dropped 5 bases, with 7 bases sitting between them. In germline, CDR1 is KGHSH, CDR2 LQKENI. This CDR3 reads CASSPTGNEKLFF. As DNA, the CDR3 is TGTGCCAGCTCACCTACAGGAAATGAAAAACTGTTTTTT.

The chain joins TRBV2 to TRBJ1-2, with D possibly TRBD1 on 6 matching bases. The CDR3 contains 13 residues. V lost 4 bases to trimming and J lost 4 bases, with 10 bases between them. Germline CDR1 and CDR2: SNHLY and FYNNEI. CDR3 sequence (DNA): TGTGCCAGCAGTGCAGGACAGAGCTATGGCTACACCTTC. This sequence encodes CASSAGQSYGYTF.